The clone carrying this T cell receptor (beta chain) was detected a few times. Its specificity is not known. These data belong to a study of cytomegalovirus exposure and HLA in healthy donors. Across the whole study: Drawn from HLA-typed donors, some 80 million unique TCRs were held in an early data release. Overall study results and limits: Some highly shared sequence variants likely arose as a pipeline artifact. HLA alleles showed associations with 16,951 TCR beta sequences in a later analysis, at a 0.05 false discovery rate.

In germline, CDR1 is MNHNY, CDR2 SVGAGI (reference sequence). The CDR3 has 12 residues. The J segment lost 11 bases and the V segment lost 4 bases, leaving 7 bases of the junction unmatched. PCR amplification relied on 60 Vbeta primers (plus 13 Jbeta primers). The protocol was immunoSEQ multiplex PCR, while the TCRdb copy is restricted to in-frame clones and leaves out a portion. The sample comprises approximately 110,000 clones, approximately 16% of which are singletons, and roughly 0.79% rests with the top ten. This receptor was identified in a female donor in good health and CMV-seronegative. The sample taken for sequencing was PBMCs. The chain recombines TRBV6-6 with TRBJ1-2; 7 bases map to TRBD1. The CDR3 spells CASSFRDSEYTF. In DNA form, the CDR3 reads TGTGCCAGCAGTTTTCGGGACAGCGAATACACCTTC.